The next 29 T cell receptor beta chains were all read from a single sample in a study of blood T cells in healthy people across ages. Next came a second PCR, run for about 7 to 12 cycles, which used a sample-barcoded 5' primer along with a J-beta primer mix. TCRdb analysed the 5' RACE reads with MiXCR anew, one entry per CDR3 protein. This table has about 780,000 distinct CDR3 sequences, about half appearing once. Sequencing was done on a sample of blood. The receptors stem from a man older than 75 in good health.

This chain connects TRBV25-1 to TRBJ2-7, with D possibly being TRBD1 or TRBD2 (6 bases each). Germline CDR1 MGHDK, CDR2 SYGVNS. The V and J ends lost 2 bases and 5 bases respectively, with 13 bases between them. CDR3 length equals 14 residues. The CDR3: CASSEGGRIHEQYF. CDR3 DNA: TGTGCCAGCAGTGAAGGGGGGCGAATCCACGAGCAGTACTTC.

In this sample, this clonotype turned up many times. The chain employs TRBV14 and TRBJ2-5, with 13 bases that match TRBD2. J lost 5 bases, V lost 4 bases, and 4 bases had no gene match. The CDR3 sequence is 15 residues long. Germline V CDR1 and CDR2: SGHDN, FVKESK. The CDR3 sequence is CASSRGTSGTETQYF. The DNA for the CDR3 is TGTGCCAGCAGCCGTGGGACTAGCGGGACGGAGACCCAGTACTTC. The full variable domain, its missing parts supplied by reference TRBV14 and TRBJ2-5, is EAGVTQFPSHSVIEKGQTVTLRCDPISGHDNLYWYRRVMGKEIKFLLHFVKESKQDESGMPNNRFLAERTGGTYSTLKVQPAELEDSGVYFCASSRGTSGTETQYFGPGTRLLVL.

A note on this clonotype: Possible read error: a much larger clone is one base away. The rearrangement links TRBV4-3 to TRBJ2-1; D is undetermined. Matching the DNA end better, TRBJ2-7 makes the J call doubtful. The CDR3 totals 15 residues. Germline CDR1 is LGHNA and CDR2 is YSLEER. The DNA of the CDR3 is TGCGCCAGCAGCCACCTTAGTGTCTCCTACAATGAGCAGTACTTC. It yields the protein CASSHLSVSYNEQYF.

Details on this clonotype: This may be a read error, as it is one base from a much larger clone. V is TRBV27 and J is TRBJ2-5, with D maybe TRBD1 (6 bases). Between the trimmed V and J ends, which lost 6 bases and 11 bases, there was a span of 19 bases. CDR1 and CDR2 from the germline V gene are MNHEY and SMNVEV (reference sequence). The CDR3 totals 13 residues. The CDR3 loop is CASRLGQTNEQYF. The DNA of the CDR3 is TGTGCCAGCAGACTGGGACAAACCAATGAGCAGTACTTC.

This clonotype has only a few counts. This chain joins TRBV29-1 and TRBJ2-5, with TRBD2 as a possible D gene (6 bases). The CDR3 is made up of 13 amino acids. V was trimmed by 8 bases and J by 5 bases, leaving 18 bases between them. Germline V gene sequence: CDR1 SQVTM, CDR2 ANQGSEA. Here the CDR3 reads CSFPPGGRETQYF. CDR3 sequence (DNA): TGCAGCTTCCCCCCCGGAGGGAGGGAGACCCAGTACTTC.

In its sample, this clonotype was seen once. The chain has TRBV6-1 and TRBJ2-1, with 9 positions matching TRBD1. After removal of 4 bases from V and 8 bases from J, the junction contained 15 bases not matched to a gene. CDR3 length: 17 residues. Germline loops: CDR1 MNHNS, CDR2 SASEGT. The CDR3 nucleotides are TGTGCCAGCAGTGCCGCTTGGGGGACAGGGATAACGCATGAGCAGTTCTTC. It encodes CASSAAWGTGITHEQFF.

This clonotype was seen a handful of times. A much more abundant neighbour one base away suggests this may be a read error. The chain has TRBV7-2 and TRBJ2-7; a possible D gene is TRBD1 (6 bases). CDR1 is SGHTA and CDR2 is FQGNSA in the germline V gene. This CDR3 contains 13 residues. The ends were cut back, 5 bases at V and 1 base at J, with 9 bases in the middle. For the CDR3, the DNA is TGTGCCAGCAGCGGGGGCCTTTCCTACGAGCAGTACTTC. This translates into CASSGGLSYEQYF.

This clonotype was seen many times. This chain links TRBV20-1 with TRBJ2-7; TRBD1 or TRBD2 may be the D gene (5 bases each). The CDR3 loop spans 14 amino acids. V was trimmed by 1 base and J by 3 bases, leaving 13 bases between them. From germline, CDR1 is DFQATT and CDR2 SNEGSKA (reference sequence). The CDR3 loop is CSARGGARDYEQYF. CDR3 nucleotide sequence: TGCAGTGCTAGAGGAGGGGCCCGAGACTACGAGCAGTACTTC.

The chain combines TRBV12-3 or TRBV12-4 with TRBJ2-1; TRBD1 might be the D (6 bases). There are 13 residues in the CDR3. Deletions cut 7 bases from V and 6 bases from J, with 13 bases between. The CDR3 DNA reads TGTGCCAGCACTCCGACAGGCTGCAATGAGCAGTTCTTC. It is translated as CASTPTGCNEQFF.

This sequence joins TRBV5-1 and TRBJ2-1; 10 bases match TRBD1. The CDR3 is 16 residues long. Per germline, CDR1 SGHRS and CDR2 YFSETQ. The V and J ends lost 1 base and 4 bases, in that order; junction bases with no gene match: 5. CDR3 amino acids: CASSLYGTGAYNEQFF. The CDR3 DNA is TGCGCCAGCAGCTTGTACGGGACAGGGGCTTACAATGAGCAGTTCTTC. The variable domain in full, with the rest retrieved from reference TRBV5-1 and TRBJ2-1, is KAGVTQTPRYLIKTRGQQVTLSCSPISGHRSVSWYQQTPGQGLQFLFEYFSETQRNKGNFPGRFSGRQFSNSRSEMNVSTLELGDSALYLCASSLYGTGAYNEQFFGPGTRLTVL.

This clonotype has just a few counts. The chain uses TRBV3-1 and TRBJ2-1; TRBD1 might be the D (5 bases). The V gene's germline CDR1 is LGHDT and CDR2 YNNKEL (reference sequence). Trimming shortened V by 4 bases and J by 4 bases, and 11 bases separated the two germline ends. The CDR3 is 14 residues long. The CDR3 reads CASSRLDSYNEQFF. CDR3 coding DNA: TGTGCCAGCAGCCGTCTCGACAGTTACAATGAGCAGTTCTTC.

The gene calls are TRBV27 and TRBJ2-5; 7 nucleotides match TRBD2. Matching the DNA end better, TRBJ2-7 makes the J call doubtful. Germline V gene data show CDR1 as MNHEY and CDR2 as SMNVEV (reference sequence). The CDR3 totals 16 residues. CDR3 protein: CASSSFRVAGVYEQYF. CDR3 nucleotides: TGTGCCAGCAGTTCCTTTAGGGTTGCGGGGGTCTACGAGCAGTACTTC.

This clonotype was observed a handful of times. The chain carries TRBV4-3 and TRBJ2-3; D might be TRBD2 (7 bases). With 0 bases removed from V and 0 bases from J, the gap between germline ends came to 13 bases. CDR3 length: 17 amino acids. Germline lookup yields CDR1 LGHNA and CDR2 YSLEER. The CDR3 sequence is CASSQDLGGLSTDTQYF. The CDR3 DNA reads as TGCGCCAGCAGCCAAGATCTGGGGGGGCTTAGCACAGATACGCAGTATTTT.

This clonotype was detected ten times or more. The chain couples TRBV18 to TRBJ2-1; 12 nucleotides agree with TRBD2. The CDR3 is made up of 15 amino acids. Per germline, CDR1 KGHSH and CDR2 LQKENI. V was clipped by 3 bases and J by 6 bases; unmatched bases: 3. CDR3 protein: CASSPTSGRSNEQFF. The CDR3 bases are TGTGCCAGCTCACCTACTAGCGGGAGGTCCAATGAGCAGTTCTTC.

This clonotype appeared a few times. This chain links TRBV6-6 with TRBJ2-1, with D possibly matching TRBD2 (6 bases). With 5 bases removed from V and 0 bases from J, the gap between germline ends came to 11 bases. Looked up from germline, CDR1 is MNHNY and CDR2 is SVGAGI (reference sequence). The CDR3 has 15 residues. CDR3 sequence (DNA): TGTGCCAGCAGTCGCGGGGCAGCCTCCTACAATGAGCAGTTCTTC. It is translated as CASSRGAASYNEQFF.

This clonotype was counted ten times or more. V and J are TRBV30 and TRBJ1-5, with D uncertain. The CDR3 has 12 residues. The V end was cut by 6 bases, the J end by 10 bases, with 16 bases between. Germline V CDR1 and CDR2: GTSNPN, SVGIG (reference sequence). CDR3 sequence reads: CACGSNVHPQHF. The CDR3 nucleotides read TGTGCCTGCGGGTCCAACGTCCATCCCCAGCATTTT.

The V gene is TRBV7-2, the J gene TRBJ2-1; TRBD2 aligns across 9 bases. CDR1 is SGHTA and CDR2 is FQGNSA in the germline V gene. The trim removed 4 bases at V and 5 bases at J, leaving 6 bases unmatched. There are 15 residues in the CDR3. CDR3 sequence (DNA): TGTGCCAGCAGCTCGGGACTAGCTTGGGACAATGAGCAGTTCTTC. Translating gives CASSSGLAWDNEQFF.

This clonotype was observed at least ten times. The chain combines TRBV14 with TRBJ2-5, with TRBD1 matching over 11 bases. The trim removed 3 bases at V and 11 bases at J, leaving 11 bases unmatched. The CDR3 has 15 amino acids. Germline V gene lookup returns CDR1 SGHDN and CDR2 FVKESK. Here the CDR3 DNA reads TGTGCCAGCAGCCAGGGACAGGGGGTCTACAATGAGCAGTACTTC. Its translation is CASSQGQGVYNEQYF.

The chain joins TRBV6-2 or TRBV6-3 to TRBJ1-1; D gene uncertain. Germline V lookup: CDR1 MNHEY, CDR2 SVGEGT. V was cut by 0 bases and J by 1 base, with 9 bases left in between. The CDR3 runs to 15 residues. Written as DNA, the CDR3 is TGTGCCAGCAGTTACTCCCGGGGTCCGAACACTGAAGCTTTCTTT. The encoded protein is CASSYSRGPNTEAFF.

The table lists this clonotype with many counts. Possible read error: a much larger clone is one base away. This sequence joins TRBV4-2 and TRBJ2-1; tentatively, D is TRBD2 (6 bases). TRBJ2-7 explains the end of the DNA better; the J call may be wrong. The germline CDR1 and CDR2 sequences are LGHNA and YNFKEQ. This CDR3 has 14 residues. The CDR3 bases are TGTGCCAGCAGCCAAATGGGACTGTACAATGAGCAGTACTTC. Protein sequence: CASSQMGLYNEQYF.

CDR3 residues: CASSASGKETQFF. CDR3 nucleotide sequence: TGTGCCAGCTCTGCTAGCGGTAAAGAGACCCAGTTCTTC. V usage is TRBV3-1 and J usage is TRBJ2-1; 7 positions agree with TRBD2. Germline V gene lookup returns CDR1 LGHDT and CDR2 YNNKEL (reference sequence). The CDR3 has 13 residues. The junction had 14 bases not matched to a gene; V was cut back by 8 bases and J by 13 bases.

At least ten counts were recorded for this clonotype. CDR3 loop: CSARISSNYGYTF. DNA for the CDR3: TGCAGTGCTAGAATCAGTTCTAACTATGGCTACACCTTC. The genes are TRBV20-1 and TRBJ1-2; no firm D call. The CDR3 contains 13 residues. The germline V gene encodes CDR1 DFQATT and CDR2 SNEGSKA (reference sequence). V was clipped by 2 bases and J by 0 bases, with 7 bases between them.

CDR3 in amino acids: CAWRQADEQYF. The CDR3 DNA is TGTGCCTGGAGGCAGGCGGACGAGCAGTACTTC. This chain connects TRBV30 to TRBJ2-4; D is ambiguous. The last part of the DNA fits TRBJ2-7 better; the J call may be wrong. The V gene's germline CDR1 is GTSNPN and CDR2 SVGIG (reference sequence). The CDR3 runs to 11 residues.

The chain has TRBV20-1 and TRBJ2-5; 10 positions match TRBD2. CDR1 is DFQATT, CDR2 SNEGSKA, per germline (reference sequence). V gave up 7 bases and J gave up 5 bases; unmatched junction bases: 4. CDR3 length: 12 amino acids. The CDR3 is CSGLAGFETQYF. Here the CDR3 DNA reads TGCAGTGGACTAGCGGGTTTTGAGACCCAGTACTTC.

This clonotype was recorded at least ten times. The chain recombines TRBV5-6 with TRBJ2-7; TRBD2 agrees at 8 bases. The CDR3 has 17 residues. Germline lookup yields CDR1 SGHDT and CDR2 YYEEEE. V lost 1 base, J lost 4 bases, and 13 bases stayed unmatched. The CDR3 reads CASSLNRRAGGLYEQYF. CDR3 nucleotides: TGTGCCAGCAGCTTGAATAGGAGGGCGGGAGGATTATACGAGCAGTACTTC.

The gene calls are TRBV30 and TRBJ2-5, with D maybe TRBD1 (6 bases). The J call may be mistaken, given a closer DNA end match to TRBJ2-7. CDR3 size: 11 residues. Germline V gene data show CDR1 as GTSNPN and CDR2 as SVGIG (reference sequence). This CDR3 reads CAWKGDGEQYF. The CDR3, as DNA: TGTGCCTGGAAGGGGGATGGCGAGCAGTACTTC.

Many counts were recorded for this clonotype. The CDR3 loop reads CASRTSARPDEQFF. The CDR3 DNA sequence: TGTGCCAGCAGGACTAGCGCCCGCCCTGATGAGCAGTTCTTC. The chain carries TRBV7-2 and TRBJ2-1; TRBD2 aligns across 8 bases. Looked up from germline, CDR1 is SGHTA and CDR2 is FQGNSA. The CDR3 covers 14 residues. The V gene end was trimmed by 6 bases and the J gene end by 8 bases; junction bases not matched to a gene: 9.

V usage is TRBV7-2 and J usage is TRBJ1-2, with D tentatively TRBD1 (5 bases). V lost 0 bases, J lost 1 base, and 15 bases lay in between. Per germline, CDR1 SGHTA and CDR2 FQGNSA. The CDR3 is 17 residues long. CDR3 loop: CASSLAPGIQGNYGYTF. CDR3 coding DNA: TGTGCCAGCAGCTTAGCCCCTGGCATCCAGGGTAACTATGGCTACACCTTC.

This clonotype has a handful of counts. A much larger clone differs by one base, so this may be a read error. The J gene is TRBJ2-3, the V gene TRBV12-3 or TRBV12-4; TRBD2 agrees at 7 bases. CDR3 length: 14 residues. In nucleotides, the CDR3 is TGTGCCAGCAGTTTGACGGGGGGAGCAGATACGGAGTATTTT. Encoded protein: CASSLTGGADTEYF.